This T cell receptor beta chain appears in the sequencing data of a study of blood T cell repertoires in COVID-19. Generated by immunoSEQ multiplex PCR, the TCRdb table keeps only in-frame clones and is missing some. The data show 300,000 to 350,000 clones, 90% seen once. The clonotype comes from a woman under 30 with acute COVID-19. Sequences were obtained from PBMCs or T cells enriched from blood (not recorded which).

The CDR3 protein is CASSLPQGPLHF. The DNA of the CDR3 is TGTGCCAGCAGTTTACCGCAGGGACCCCTCCACTTT. V usage is TRBV27 and J usage is TRBJ1-6; maybe TRBD1 (5 bases). Trimming removed 2 bases from V and 12 bases from J, with 8 bases in between. Germline V gene data show CDR1 as MNHEY and CDR2 as SMNVEV (reference sequence). The CDR3 contains 12 residues.